These 18 T cell receptor beta chains were sequenced from one sample in a study of tumor-infiltrating lymphocytes in primary liver carcinoma. A primer in the constant region served to generate TCR beta cDNA from roughly 520 ng of total RNA. Library construction for TCR beta comprised three nested multiplex PCR rounds performed with slightly modified ARM-PCR. Researchers ran the first two PCR rounds for ten to eleven cycles each with TRBV1-TRBV30 forward primers and a C-beta reverse primer. MiXCR was run by TCRdb on the multiplex PCR reads, yielding one entry per CDR3 protein. The sample consists of 300,000 to 350,000 distinct CDR3 sequences, around three fifths of them appearing once. The researchers obtained blood RNA from unsorted whole blood and also extracted germline DNA. The sequencing sample was made of peripheral blood. The origin of the receptors is a man aged 40-49 years with primary liver carcinoma and hepatitis B virus infection.

Points on this clonotype: No conserved phenylalanine or tryptophan ends this CDR3, so it is likely a read error. This sequence joins TRBV7-9 and TRBJ1-2, with D possibly TRBD1 on 5 matching bases. The CDR3 loop spans 16 amino acids. V lost 6 bases and J lost 9, with 26 bases in between. Germline V CDR1 and CDR2: SEHNR, FQNEAQ (reference sequence). CDR3: CASRPDLGDGFGCYTI. CDR3 nucleotides: TGTGCCAGCAGACCCGATTTGGGGGACGGGTTCGGTTGCTACACCATC.

This clonotype was counted a few times. This sequence joins TRBV10-3 and TRBJ2-7; TRBD1 matches at 12 bases. From germline, CDR1 is ENHRY and CDR2 SYGVKD. V gave up 7 bases and J gave up 6 bases; unmatched junction bases: 7. This CDR3 comprises 14 residues. The chain's CDR3 is CAIKPGQGASEQYF. The CDR3 DNA reads TGTGCCATCAAGCCGGGACAGGGGGCCTCCGAGCAGTACTTC.

As concerns this clonotype: Just one base apart from a much larger clone, this may be a read error. Since no conserved phenylalanine or tryptophan closes the CDR3, a read error is the likely cause. This chain joins TRBV6-1 and TRBJ1-2, with D possibly being TRBD1 (5 bases). CDR3 length: 15 amino acids. The V gene's germline CDR1 is MNHNS and CDR2 SASEGT. Trimming removed 4 bases from V and 1 base from J, with 13 bases in between. The CDR3 reads CASSALGAGNYGYTS. In DNA form, the CDR3 reads TGTGCCAGCAGTGCCCTAGGGGCGGGTAACTATGGCTACACCTCC.

A few counts support this clonotype. This chain joins TRBV19 and TRBJ2-2, with 7 positions matching TRBD1. The CDR3 has 16 residues. Trimming at V came to 4 bases and at J to 4 bases, leaving 9 bases not matched to a gene. CDR1 LNHDA and CDR2 SQIVND come from the germline V gene (reference sequence). This CDR3 is CASSTSKTGITGELFF. The DNA of the CDR3 is TGTGCCAGTAGTACTAGCAAGACAGGGATCACCGGGGAGCTGTTTTTT.

Points on this clonotype: A much bigger clone sits one base away, suggesting this may be a read error. V usage is TRBV6-6 and J usage is TRBJ2-4, with 10 bases lining up with TRBD2. CDR1 MNHNY and CDR2 SVGAGI come from the germline V gene (reference sequence). The CDR3 totals 15 residues. CDR3 loop: CVSSPPSGSGDIQYF. The CDR3 DNA reads as TGTGTCAGCAGTCCCCCTAGCGGGAGTGGGGACATTCAGTACTTC.

This clonotype was seen a few times. A clone one base away is much larger, so this may be a read error. V usage is TRBV10-3 and J usage is TRBJ2-2; D ambiguous. Trimming left V 4 bases short and J 6 bases short, with 9 bases between. This CDR3 region has 13 residues. The germline CDR1 and CDR2 sequences are ENHRY and SYGVKD. Written as DNA, the CDR3 is TGTGCCATCAGTGCGGCCGATTCCGGGGAGCTGTTTTTT. Translating it yields CAISAADSGELFF.

Comments on this clonotype: One end of the junction varies from germline; a read error may be responsible. The chain combines TRBV12-3 or TRBV12-4 with TRBJ2-3; D uncertain. This CDR3 has 14 residues. CDR3: CASSLDTFSDKQYF. DNA for the CDR3: TGTGCCAGCAGTTTAGACACTTTCTCAGATAAGCAGTATTTC.

This clonotype was seen only a few times. A much bigger clone sits one base away, suggesting this may be a read error. The V call is TRBV6-1, the J call TRBJ2-7; the D gene is possibly TRBD1 (7 bases). The CDR3 has 14 residues. Germline assignment: CDR1 MNHNS and CDR2 SASEGT. DNA for the CDR3: TGTGTCAGCATGGCGGGACAGAACTCCTACGAGCAGTACTTC. Translation gives CVSMAGQNSYEQYF.

In this sample, this clonotype turned up a few times. This chain links TRBV6-2 or TRBV6-3 with TRBJ2-7; D remains ambiguous. Germline loops: CDR1 MNHEY, CDR2 SVGEGT. The length of the CDR3 is 13 residues. Trimming stripped 7 bases from V and 5 bases from J, with 15 bases between. The DNA for the CDR3 is TGTGCCAGCACTCCCTCGGGCCAGCACGAGCAGTACTTC. Translated: CASTPSGQHEQYF.

In the case of this clonotype: This sequence may be a read error, since a much larger clone differs from it by one base. J is TRBJ2-7 and V is TRBV4-3, with D possibly TRBD1 on 6 matching bases. Germline V gene lookup returns CDR1 LGHNA and CDR2 YSLEER. The CDR3 has 13 residues. The CDR3 region has the DNA TGCGCCAGCGGCCAACAGGGTTCCTACGAGCAGTACTTC. Protein sequence: CASGQQGSYEQYF.

As for this clonotype: One base away lies a much larger clone, so this may be a sequencing read error. The V gene is TRBV6-6, the J gene TRBJ2-5; D might be TRBD1 or TRBD2, each matching 5 bases. The CDR3 covers 17 residues. Trimming removed 0 bases from V and 5 bases from J, with 19 bases in between. Germline V gene data show CDR1 as MNHNY and CDR2 as SVGAGI (reference sequence). In DNA form, the CDR3 reads TGTGCCAGCAGTTACTCTTCGGACATGGGGCGCGGGGAGACCCAGTACTTC. Its translation: CASSYSSDMGRGETQYF.

Of note for this clonotype: A much larger clone lies a single base off, so this may be a read error. This chain connects TRBV6-1 to TRBJ2-5; 14 nucleotides agree with TRBD2. Germline V gene sequence: CDR1 MNHNS, CDR2 SASEGT. The CDR3 has 17 residues. CDR3 region: CASSGGTSGSIQETHYF. The CDR3, as DNA: TGTGCCAGCAGTGGGGGGACTAGCGGGAGTATTCAAGAGACCCACTACTTC.

The chain employs TRBV28 and TRBJ2-5, with a weak D call TRBD1 (5 bases). Germline assignment: CDR1 MDHEN and CDR2 SYDVKM. The CDR3 length is 13 residues. The V and J ends lost 5 bases and 2 bases respectively, with 9 bases between them. This chain's CDR3 is CASSPRQQETQYF. The CDR3 region has the DNA TGTGCCAGCAGTCCTCGACAGCAAGAGACCCAGTACTTC.

V is TRBV5-4 and J is TRBJ2-2, with 9 bases fitting TRBD1. CDR3 length: 15 amino acids. Germline V lookup: CDR1 SGHNT, CDR2 YYREEE (reference sequence). V was clipped by 4 bases and J by 6 bases; unmatched bases: 7. CDR3: CASSPEGQGPGELFF. CDR3 in DNA: TGTGCCAGCAGCCCGGAGGGACAGGGTCCCGGGGAGCTGTTTTTT.

A remark on this clonotype: With a much larger clone just one base away, this may be a read error. The CDR3 sequence: CASSYSRKVNEQFF. Written as DNA, the CDR3 is TGTGCCAGCAGTTACTCGAGGAAGGTAAATGAGCAGTTCTTC. The genes are TRBV6-6 and TRBJ2-1; D is unclear. Trimming stripped 0 bases from V and 7 bases from J, with 10 bases between. CDR1 and CDR2 (germline): MNHNY, SVGAGI (reference sequence). The CDR3 sequence is 14 residues long.

A remark on this clonotype: As the CDR3 is not closed by the conserved phenylalanine or tryptophan, this likely results from a read error. This sequence joins TRBV7-8 and TRBJ2-1; 7 nucleotides align to TRBD1. Germline V lookup: CDR1 SGHVS, CDR2 FQNEAQ. This CDR3 spans 17 amino acids. The CDR3 DNA reads TGTACCAGCAGCTTCTTGACGACAGGGATCTTGTACAATGAGCAGTTCATC. Translation: CTSSFLTTGILYNEQFI.

This clonotype was counted at least ten times. The rearrangement uses TRBV12-3 or TRBV12-4 and TRBJ1-5, with D unclear. The CDR3 totals 14 residues. V dropped 5 bases and J dropped 0 bases, with 8 bases sitting between them. CDR3 amino acids: CASSPDPSNQPQHF. In DNA, the CDR3 is TGTGCCAGCAGTCCCGATCCTAGCAATCAGCCCCAGCATTTT.

A few counts support this clonotype. This rearrangement joins TRBV10-3 to TRBJ1-2, with D unclear. Germline V gene data show CDR1 as ENHRY and CDR2 as SYGVKD. The V end lost 4 bases, the J end lost 4 bases, and 10 bases lay between the germline ends. The CDR3 runs to 13 residues. The CDR3 loop reads CAISADRAYGYTF. The CDR3 DNA is TGTGCCATCAGTGCTGACCGAGCCTATGGCTACACCTTC.